This is a list of T cell receptor beta chains from one sample in a study of control samples from healthy donors and cancer patients. TCRdb keeps only in-frame clones here, not all; method: immunoSEQ multiplex PCR. The repertoire consists of around 120,000 clones, with 91% occurring once and the leading ten covering approximately 7.8%. Material: blood. The source of these receptors is a woman aged 18-29 years in good health. Each CDR3 is given with its conserved first and last residue. A D gene is named only where the DNA matches it firmly. Rows give clone size only sometimes, using once, few, many, or a class for an expanded clone.

J gene: TRBJ2-1
clone size: NA
D gene: TRBD2
V gene: TRBV19
CDR3 DNA: TGTGCCAGTAGTGCGCGGACTAGTATCTCCAACTACAATGAGCAGTTCTTC
CDR3 protein: CASSARTSISNYNEQFF

J gene: TRBJ1-2
clone size: few
D gene: NA
V gene: TRBV30
CDR3 DNA: TGTGCCTGGGAACCAGGGAAAGGGTCGTATGGCTACACCTTC
CDR3 protein: CAWEPGKGSYGYTF

J gene: TRBJ1-1
clone size: NA
D gene: NA
V gene: TRBV5-1
CDR3 DNA: TGCGCCAGCAGCTTGGATGGTGGCAACACTGAAGCTTTCTTT
CDR3 protein: CASSLDGGNTEAFF

J gene: TRBJ2-2
clone size: NA
D gene: TRBD2
V gene: TRBV2
CDR3 DNA: TGTGCCAGCAGTGCAAGGGGAGGGTCGAACACCGGGGAGCTGTTTTTT
CDR3 protein: CASSARGGSNTGELFF

J gene: TRBJ2-3
clone size: NA
D gene: TRBD2
V gene: TRBV29-1
CDR3 DNA: TGCAGCGTTGTTCTAGCGGGGGGCACAGATACGCAGTATTTT
CDR3 protein: CSVVLAGGTDTQYF

J gene: TRBJ2-7
clone size: NA
D gene: TRBD2
V gene: TRBV6-2/TRBV6-3
CDR3 DNA: TGTGCCAGCAGTTACTACGGGACTAGCGGCGAGCAGTACTTC
CDR3 protein: CASSYYGTSGEQYF

J gene: TRBJ1-1
clone size: few
D gene: TRBD1
V gene: TRBV3-1/TRBV3-2
CDR3 DNA: TGTGCCAGCAGCCCGGGACAGGGAACTGAAGCTTTCTTT
CDR3 protein: CASSPGQGTEAFF

J gene: TRBJ2-3
clone size: NA
D gene: TRBD2
V gene: TRBV28
CDR3 DNA: TGTGCCAGCAGGCCGACTAGCGGGAGGGGGAGGACAGATACGCAGTATTTT
CDR3 protein: CASRPTSGRGRTDTQYF

J gene: TRBJ1-6
clone size: NA
D gene: NA
V gene: TRBV28
CDR3 DNA: TGTGCCAGCAGTCCCCACTGGCTGAGTCGCTCCTATAATTCACCCCTCCACTTT
CDR3 protein: CASSPHWLSRSYNSPLHF

J gene: TRBJ2-5
clone size: NA
D gene: NA
V gene: TRBV27
CDR3 DNA: TGTGCCAGCAGTTTATCGGACCGTGGAGCGACCCAGTACTTC
CDR3 protein: CASSLSDRGATQYF

J gene: TRBJ2-5
clone size: NA
D gene: TRBD2
V gene: TRBV30
CDR3 DNA: TGTGCCTGGGCTAGCGGGGGAAAGACCCAGTACTTC
CDR3 protein: CAWASGGKTQYF

J gene: TRBJ2-7
clone size: NA
D gene: NA
V gene: TRBV19
CDR3 DNA: TGTGCCAGTAGTATTTCCTACTGGGGCTACGAGCAGTACTTC
CDR3 protein: CASSISYWGYEQYF

J gene: TRBJ1-1
clone size: NA
D gene: NA
V gene: TRBV18
CDR3 DNA: TGTGCCAGCTCGCTAGGGGTGAACACTGAAGCTTTCTTT
CDR3 protein: CASSLGVNTEAFF

J gene: TRBJ1-6
clone size: NA
D gene: TRBD1
V gene: TRBV7-2
CDR3 DNA: TGTGCCAGCAGCCCCGTGGACAGGGGGAGGTATTCACCCCTCCACTTT
CDR3 protein: CASSPVDRGRYSPLHF

J gene: TRBJ2-1
clone size: few
D gene: NA
V gene: TRBV2
CDR3 DNA: TGTGCCCAGGGGGGAGGAATGAACTCCTACAATGAGCAGTTCTTC
CDR3 protein: CAQGGGMNSYNEQFF

J gene: TRBJ1-4
clone size: NA
D gene: TRBD1
V gene: TRBV3-1/TRBV3-2
CDR3 DNA: TGTGCCAGCAGCCCGGGACAGGGCCGAAATGAAAAACTGTTTTTT
CDR3 protein: CASSPGQGRNEKLFF

J gene: TRBJ2-1
clone size: NA
D gene: TRBD1
V gene: TRBV5-8
CDR3 DNA: TGTGCCAGCAGCTTGTTTGGGACAGCTGTTGAGCAGTTCTTC
CDR3 protein: CASSLFGTAVEQFF

J gene: TRBJ2-7
clone size: NA
D gene: TRBD1
V gene: TRBV2
CDR3 DNA: TGTGCCAGCAGCGCGCCCGGGACAGCCACCTACGAGCAGTACTTC
CDR3 protein: CASSAPGTATYEQYF

J gene: TRBJ2-7
clone size: NA
D gene: TRBD2
V gene: TRBV10-3
CDR3 DNA: TGTGCCATCAGTGAGAGCGGGGGGAACTACGAGCAGTACTTC
CDR3 protein: CAISESGGNYEQYF

J gene: TRBJ2-5
clone size: once
D gene: TRBD2
V gene: TRBV5-1
CDR3 DNA: TGCGCCAGCAGCTTGTATTTGGTTGCGGGAGGGTCCCAAGAGACCCAGTACTTC
CDR3 protein: CASSLYLVAGGSQETQYF

J gene: TRBJ2-5
clone size: NA
D gene: TRBD1
V gene: TRBV24-1
CDR3 DNA: TGTGCCACCAGTGATCTCCTTGACAGGGGGGGGGCAGAGACCCAGTACTTC
CDR3 protein: CATSDLLDRGGAETQYF

J gene: TRBJ1-1
clone size: NA
D gene: TRBD1
V gene: TRBV13
CDR3 DNA: TGTGCCAGCAGCATAGACACCGGGACAGGGGGCTTGAACACTGAAGCTTTCTTT
CDR3 protein: CASSIDTGTGGLNTEAFF

J gene: TRBJ1-5
clone size: NA
D gene: NA
V gene: TRBV19
CDR3 DNA: TGTGCCAGTAGTGTACAACAACGGGGGGGAGATCAGCCCCAGCATTTT
CDR3 protein: CASSVQQRGGDQPQHF

J gene: TRBJ2-3
clone size: NA
D gene: TRBD2
V gene: TRBV27
CDR3 DNA: TGTGCCAGCAGTCTTACCGGGACTAGCGGGAACCTTTTT
CDR3 protein: CASSLTGTSGNLF

J gene: TRBJ2-1
clone size: NA
D gene: NA
V gene: TRBV4-3
CDR3 DNA: TGCGCCAGCAGCCAAGAGAATTTGTCGGGAGCTGAGCAGTTCTTC
CDR3 protein: CASSQENLSGAEQFF

J gene: TRBJ2-7
clone size: NA
D gene: NA
V gene: TRBV12-3/TRBV12-4
CDR3 DNA: TGTGCCAGCAGTCTTACAGGGCTGGGGGAGCAGTACTTC
CDR3 protein: CASSLTGLGEQYF

J gene: TRBJ1-2
clone size: NA
D gene: TRBD1
V gene: TRBV28
CDR3 DNA: TGTGCCAGCAGTTTACCAGGGGGCAATGGCTACACCTTC
CDR3 protein: CASSLPGGNGYTF

J gene: TRBJ1-5
clone size: NA
D gene: NA
V gene: TRBV7-8
CDR3 DNA: TGTGCCAGCAGCTTTTCGCAAGCCTCGAAGGCATTCAGCCAGCCCCAGCATTTT
CDR3 protein: CASSFSQASKAFSQPQHF

J gene: TRBJ1-1
clone size: NA
D gene: NA
V gene: TRBV19
CDR3 DNA: TGTGCCAGTTCCTGGAACACTGAAGCTTTCTTT
CDR3 protein: CASSWNTEAFF

J gene: TRBJ2-3
clone size: NA
D gene: TRBD1
V gene: TRBV7-2
CDR3 DNA: TGTGCCAGCAGCTTAATGGGACAGGGGGCAGATACGCAGTATTTT
CDR3 protein: CASSLMGQGADTQYF

J gene: TRBJ2-7
clone size: NA
D gene: TRBD1
V gene: TRBV18
CDR3 DNA: TGTGCCAGCTCATTGAGCCAGGGGGCGACCGAGCAGTACTTC
CDR3 protein: CASSLSQGATEQYF

J gene: TRBJ2-2
clone size: NA
D gene: NA
V gene: TRBV28
CDR3 DNA: TGTGCCAGCACTGGGACCGGGGAGCTGTTTTTT
CDR3 protein: CASTGTGELFF

J gene: TRBJ1-2
clone size: NA
D gene: NA
V gene: TRBV6-1
CDR3 DNA: TGTGCCAGCAGTGAAGAAGGGTTAGGGGGATCTGGCTACACCTTC
CDR3 protein: CASSEEGLGGSGYTF

J gene: TRBJ1-2
clone size: once
D gene: NA
V gene: TRBV24-1
CDR3 DNA: TGTGCCACCATGGTTTCAACCCCGAGGGACTACACCTTC
CDR3 protein: CATMVSTPRDYTF

J gene: TRBJ2-1
clone size: NA
D gene: NA
V gene: TRBV4-3
CDR3 DNA: TGCGCCAGCAGCCAGGATCGAGCGGAGTCCTACAATGAGCAGTTCTTC
CDR3 protein: CASSQDRAESYNEQFF

J gene: TRBJ1-2
clone size: NA
D gene: TRBD1
V gene: TRBV24-1
CDR3 DNA: TGTGCCACCGAGGAGACAGGGATTGGCTACACCTTC
CDR3 protein: CATEETGIGYTF

J gene: TRBJ2-3
clone size: NA
D gene: TRBD2
V gene: TRBV11-3
CDR3 DNA: TGTGCCAGCAGCTTAGGAGGCGGGAGCGGCACAGATACGCAGTATTTT
CDR3 protein: CASSLGGGSGTDTQYF

J gene: TRBJ1-6
clone size: few
D gene: NA
V gene: TRBV28
CDR3 DNA: TGTGCCAGCAGTGGAGGGCGAGAGCTGGGGTCACCCCTCCACTTT
CDR3 protein: CASSGGRELGSPLHF

J gene: TRBJ2-2
clone size: NA
D gene: NA
V gene: TRBV7-3
CDR3 DNA: TGTGCCAGCCGGATGACAGGGACTCACGGGGAGCTGTTTTTT
CDR3 protein: CASRMTGTHGELFF

J gene: TRBJ2-7
clone size: NA
D gene: TRBD2
V gene: TRBV3-1/TRBV3-2
CDR3 DNA: TGTGCCAGCAGCCAAGGGACTAGCGGGAGACTCGGGTTC
CDR3 protein: CASSQGTSGRLGF

J gene: TRBJ1-1
clone size: once
D gene: TRBD1
V gene: TRBV7-2
CDR3 DNA: TGTGCCAGCATCCTCTCCTCAGGGACAGGCCCCCATCAGGCTTTCTTT
CDR3 protein: CASILSSGTGPHQAFF

J gene: TRBJ1-3
clone size: NA
D gene: NA
V gene: TRBV4-3
CDR3 DNA: TGCGCCAGCAGCCAAAGTTACTCTGGAAACACCATATATTTT
CDR3 protein: CASSQSYSGNTIYF

J gene: TRBJ2-3
clone size: once
D gene: NA
V gene: TRBV7-3
CDR3 DNA: TGTGCCAGCAGCCCCAGAATGGGACAAGGAGATGATACGCAGTATTTT
CDR3 protein: CASSPRMGQGDDTQYF

J gene: TRBJ2-2
clone size: once
D gene: NA
V gene: TRBV3-1/TRBV3-2
CDR3 DNA: TGTGCCAGCAGCCCCCCCTCCGGGGAGCTGTTTTTT
CDR3 protein: CASSPPSGELFF

J gene: TRBJ1-1
clone size: NA
D gene: NA
V gene: TRBV4-1
CDR3 DNA: TGCGCCAGCAGCCAAGAAGACGGGAAGATTGAAGCTTTCTTT
CDR3 protein: CASSQEDGKIEAFF

J gene: TRBJ2-3
clone size: NA
D gene: TRBD2
V gene: TRBV24-1
CDR3 DNA: TGTGCCACCAGTGATTTTAGGTTCGGGACTAGCGGGGGGGCAAGCACAGATACGCAGTATTTT
CDR3 protein: CATSDFRFGTSGGASTDTQYF

J gene: TRBJ2-3
clone size: NA
D gene: NA
V gene: TRBV7-2
CDR3 DNA: TGTGCCAGCAGCCAAACCAGAGATACGCAGTATTTT
CDR3 protein: CASSQTRDTQYF

J gene: TRBJ1-4
clone size: few
D gene: NA
V gene: TRBV5-6
CDR3 DNA: TGTGCCAGCAGCTTTGCTCAGGGGTCGCCAACTAATGAAAAACTGTTTTTT
CDR3 protein: CASSFAQGSPTNEKLFF

J gene: TRBJ1-1
clone size: NA
D gene: NA
V gene: TRBV2
CDR3 DNA: TGTGCCAGCAGTGAATCTTTTGTGGGGAGTGCTGAAGCTTTCTTT
CDR3 protein: CASSESFVGSAEAFF

J gene: TRBJ1-1
clone size: NA
D gene: NA
V gene: TRBV30
CDR3 DNA: TGTGCCTGGAGCGGTAGGGAGGAAGCTTTCTTT
CDR3 protein: CAWSGREEAFF